Listed here are 24 T cell receptor beta chains from one sample, sequenced in a study of blood T cell repertoires in COVID-19. The data were produced by immunoSEQ multiplex PCR, yet TCRdb's version contains in-frame clones alone and is incomplete. The profile shows under 500,000 clones, roughly 90% of them singletons. The sample comprised peripheral blood. Every receptor here comes from a woman in her twenties or thirties with acute or convalescent COVID-19.

This sequence joins TRBV18 and TRBJ2-5; D is perhaps TRBD1 (5 bases). The CDR3 totals 14 residues. Germline CDR1 is KGHSH and CDR2 is LQKENI. The V end was cut by 5 bases, the J end by 3 bases, with 13 bases between. CDR3 sequence: CASSTQGLKETQYF. The CDR3 DNA follows: TGTGCCAGCTCAACGCAGGGTCTGAAAGAGACCCAGTACTTC.

V usage is TRBV11-1 and J usage is TRBJ2-7, with TRBD2 matching over 8 bases. The V gene's germline CDR1 is SGHAT and CDR2 FQDESV (reference sequence). V trimming: 1 base; J trimming: 0 bases; junction bases outside the gene matches: 2. This CDR3 is built from 15 residues. The CDR3 is CASSLVGGASYEQYF. DNA for the CDR3: TGTGCCAGCAGCTTAGTCGGGGGGGCCTCCTACGAGCAGTACTTC.

The V and J genes are TRBV13 and TRBJ2-5, with D possibly being TRBD2 (5 bases). V gave up 5 bases and J gave up 4 bases, with 17 bases separating them. The CDR3 loop spans 15 amino acids. Germline CDR1 is PRHDT and CDR2 is FYEKMQ (reference sequence). CDR3 region: CASSLRTGLRETQYF. CDR3 DNA sequence: TGTGCCAGCAGCCTAAGGACTGGTCTACGAGAGACCCAGTACTTC.

Comment on this clone: A junction end diverges from the germline sequence, so it may reflect a read error. The rearrangement joins TRBV2 to TRBJ2-7; 8 nucleotides agree with TRBD2. This CDR3 has 11 amino acids. Germline CDR1 and CDR2: SNHLY and FYNNEI. The CDR3 nucleotides are TGTGCCAGCAGTCCCTTCCGGGGACTAGTTTTC. Protein: CASSPFRGLVF.

The chain uses TRBV4-1 and TRBJ2-7; 14 bases align to TRBD2. Trimming removed 1 base from V and 6 bases from J; junction bases left unmatched: 5. This CDR3 spans 16 amino acids. Germline V gene sequence: CDR1 MGHRA, CDR2 YSYEKL. CDR3 residues: CASSQAAGLAGVEQYF. The CDR3 DNA reads TGCGCCAGCAGCCAAGCCGCGGGACTAGCGGGGGTCGAGCAGTACTTC.

CDR3 residues: CASSSTVKTQYF. In nucleotides, the CDR3 is TGTGCCAGCAGTTCTACGGTAAAGACCCAGTACTTC. The chain uses TRBV12-3 or TRBV12-4 and TRBJ2-5; D ambiguous. V was pared by 4 bases and J by 6 bases, with 9 bases between. This CDR3 comprises 12 residues.

The V gene is TRBV7-9, the J gene TRBJ1-1, with D maybe TRBD1 (5 bases). V was cut by 4 bases and J by 7 bases, with 7 bases left in between. CDR3 size: 11 residues. CDR1 and CDR2 (germline): SEHNR, FQNEAQ (reference sequence). CDR3 region: CASSSQGEAFF. CDR3 DNA: TGTGCCAGCAGCTCGCAGGGTGAAGCTTTCTTT.

V gene TRBV2 combines with J gene TRBJ2-3; 9 bases match TRBD1. Germline-derived CDR1 and CDR2 are SNHLY and FYNNEI. The CDR3 sequence is 17 residues long. Trimming took 4 bases from V and 4 from J; bases not matched to a gene: 12. For the CDR3, the DNA is TGTGCCAGCAGTGGTTTTACAGGGGGCGAGTTGGCAGATACGCAGTATTTT. It is translated as CASSGFTGGELADTQYF.

This clone has just a few counts. The chain couples TRBV28 to TRBJ1-1, with D uncertain. V dropped 7 bases and J dropped 7 bases, with 13 bases sitting between them. CDR1 and CDR2 (germline): MDHEN, SYDVKM. The CDR3 is made up of 12 amino acids. Written as DNA, the CDR3 is TGTGCCAGCACTCAGGCAGAATTTGAAGCTTTCTTT. Translated: CASTQAEFEAFF.

The chain is built from TRBV7-9 and TRBJ2-7, with TRBD2 identical over 8 bases. The CDR3 is 12 residues long. Germline CDR1 is SEHNR and CDR2 is FQNEAQ (reference sequence). The J segment lost 6 bases and the V segment lost 6 bases, leaving 4 bases of the junction unmatched. CDR3 loop: CASSPRGGEQYF. The CDR3 bases are TGTGCCAGCAGTCCACGGGGGGGCGAGCAGTACTTC.

J is TRBJ1-6 and V is TRBV5-4, with 7 positions matching TRBD1. Germline V lookup: CDR1 SGHNT, CDR2 YYREEE (reference sequence). Trimming cost V 0 bases and J 10 bases; bases outside gene matches: 4. The CDR3 is 14 residues long. The CDR3 loop is CASSLEGGASPLHF. The CDR3 nucleotides are TGTGCCAGCAGCTTGGAAGGGGGCGCATCACCCCTCCACTTT.

This clone was detected only once. The rearrangement links TRBV12-3 or TRBV12-4 to TRBJ1-1; 9 bases agree with TRBD1. The CDR3 sequence is 12 residues long. J gave up 9 bases and V 3 bases, and 2 bases lay outside the gene matches. CDR3 protein: CASSFGQGKAFF. DNA of the CDR3: TGTGCCAGCAGTTTCGGACAGGGGAAAGCTTTCTTT.

The chain joins TRBV11-3 to TRBJ2-5, with 7 bases lining up with TRBD2. The CDR3 consists of 14 residues. Germline CDR1 and CDR2: SGHNT and YENEEA. Trimming removed 5 bases from V and 0 bases from J; junction bases left unmatched: 3. Written as DNA, the CDR3 is TGTGCCAGCAGCCGTGGGGGGGACCAAGAGACCCAGTACTTC. It translates to CASSRGGDQETQYF.

The V and J genes are TRBV7-8 and TRBJ2-3; D gene unclear. Germline assignment: CDR1 SGHVS and CDR2 FQNEAQ. This CDR3 region has 15 residues. V shed 8 bases and J shed 0 bases, with 15 bases lying between them. The CDR3 DNA sequence: TGTGCCAGCCGGGTCTTGGAGTACAGCACAGATACGCAGTATTTT. This gives the protein CASRVLEYSTDTQYF. Filled out from reference TRBV7-8 and TRBJ2-3, the complete variable domain reads GAGVSQSPRYKVAKRGQDVALRCDPISGHVSLFWYQQALGQGPEFLTYFQNEAQLDKSGLPSDRFFAERPEGSVSTLKIQRTQQEDSAVYLCASRVLEYSTDTQYFGPGTRLTVL.

The chain is built from TRBV11-1 and TRBJ1-6; D gene unclear. The V and J ends lost 0 bases and 8 bases respectively, with 8 bases between them. CDR1 and CDR2 (germline): SGHAT, FQDESV (reference sequence). This CDR3 has 14 residues. DNA of the CDR3: TGTGCCAGCAGCTTAGCCAGGCATCATTCACCCCTCCACTTT. Amino acids: CASSLARHHSPLHF.

The rearrangement links TRBV5-4 to TRBJ2-7, with TRBD1 matching 7 bases. This CDR3 has 15 amino acids. In germline, CDR1 is SGHNT, CDR2 YYREEE (reference sequence). V dropped 4 bases and J dropped 3; count of bases not matched to a gene: 10. The CDR3 nucleotides are TGTGCCAGCAGCGCACCCGGGACAGAGATCTACGAGCAGTACTTC. This sequence encodes CASSAPGTEIYEQYF.

This chain's CDR3 is CASSWGGQGDTEAFF. The DNA for the CDR3 is TGCGCCAGCAGCTGGGGTGGACAGGGAGACACTGAAGCTTTCTTT. V and J are TRBV5-1 and TRBJ1-1, with 8 bases identical to TRBD1. This CDR3 comprises 15 residues. Germline-derived CDR1 and CDR2 are SGHRS and YFSETQ. Losses at the gene ends were 3 bases for V and 3 bases for J; bases not matched to a gene: 7.

The chain combines TRBV9 with TRBJ2-3, with TRBD2 matching over 8 bases. V trimming: 3 bases; J trimming: 2 bases; junction bases outside the gene matches: 5. Per the germline V gene, CDR1 is SGDLS and CDR2 is YYNGEE. The CDR3 totals 15 residues. The CDR3, as DNA: TGTGCCAGCAGCGCTGGACTAGCAAACACAGATACGCAGTATTTT. As protein: CASSAGLANTDTQYF.

This chain connects TRBV6-1 to TRBJ1-5; D gene unclear. V was shortened by 1 base and J by 6 bases, with 16 bases between the two germline ends. Germline CDR1 is MNHNS and CDR2 is SASEGT. This CDR3 is built from 16 residues. The CDR3 protein is CASSEGRSAYGQPQHF. CDR3 sequence (DNA): TGTGCCAGCAGTGAAGGGAGGAGTGCTTACGGTCAGCCCCAGCATTTT.

The chain employs TRBV5-8 and TRBJ1-5, with a possible D match to TRBD1 (5 bases). Per the germline V gene, CDR1 is SGHTS and CDR2 is YDEGEE. The CDR3 has 15 amino acids. Deletions cut 6 bases from V and 2 bases from J, with 15 bases between. CDR3 loop: CASTPEQVRNQPQHF. CDR3 bases: TGTGCCAGCACCCCAGAACAGGTTCGCAATCAGCCCCAGCATTTT.

V and J are TRBV18 and TRBJ1-1; unclear D gene. This CDR3 contains 15 residues. Germline lookup yields CDR1 KGHSH and CDR2 LQKENI. V shed 5 bases and J shed 3 bases, with 16 bases lying between them. CDR3: CASSTLGGSDTEAFF. The CDR3 DNA sequence: TGTGCCAGCTCAACACTCGGCGGTTCGGACACTGAAGCTTTCTTT.

This chain links TRBV5-1 with TRBJ2-1; 7 bases map to TRBD1. The V gene end was trimmed by 2 bases and the J gene end by 3 bases; junction bases not matched to a gene: 5. This CDR3 contains 15 residues. Germline V gene data show CDR1 as SGHRS and CDR2 as YFSETQ. Here the CDR3 reads CASSFPGTDYNEQFF. The CDR3 DNA follows: TGCGCCAGCAGCTTTCCCGGGACAGACTACAATGAGCAGTTCTTC.

The rearrangement joins TRBV2 to TRBJ1-1, with D tentatively TRBD1 (6 bases). With 4 bases removed from V and 2 bases from J, the gap between germline ends came to 14 bases. This CDR3 is built from 15 residues. CDR1 SNHLY and CDR2 FYNNEI come from the germline V gene. For the CDR3, the DNA is TGTGCCAGCAGTGCGGGGGGGCCGGGTAACACTGAAGCTTTCTTT. Amino acids: CASSAGGPGNTEAFF.

This chain connects TRBV5-1 to TRBJ1-5; 9 positions agree with TRBD1. Germline CDR1 and CDR2: SGHRS and YFSETQ. CDR3 length equals 17 residues. V shed 3 bases and J 2 bases; nucleotides not matched to a gene: 9. The chain's CDR3 is CASSSTGGERGNQPQHF. The CDR3 coding sequence is TGCGCCAGCAGCTCCACAGGGGGCGAGAGGGGCAATCAGCCCCAGCATTTT.